Below, one T cell receptor beta chain is given with its context. Uncontrolled infection, other autoimmune disease, pregnancy or lactation led to exclusion. This sample was taken from a study of T cells in Graves' hyperthyroidism and ophthalmopathy. Germline values: CDR1 ENHRY, CDR2 SYGVKD. This CDR3 has 12 amino acids. Trimming stripped 1 base from V and 6 bases from J, with 6 bases between. TCR beta CDR3 sequences were amplified from RNA transcripts. The TCR CDR3 first-round RT-PCR relied on the HTBI primer set. One entry per CDR3 protein results from TCRdb running MiXCR on the multiplex PCR reads. Counted here are approximately 690,000 distinct CDR3 sequences, roughly 14% occurring once; the ten biggest clones make up under 15%.

The sequenced material came from blood. The sequence derives from a woman between 45 and 60 years old with Graves' ophthalmopathy. The chain combines TRBV10-3 with TRBJ1-1; D uncertain. The DNA of the CDR3 is TGTGCCATCAGTGAGTTTAGATCTGAAGCTTTCTTT. Translation gives CAISEFRSEAFF.